The 5 T cell receptor beta chains below all came from one sample that was sequenced in a study of CD8+ T cells in alopecia areata. Treatment described: oral pan-JAK inhibitor, 5-10 mg twice daily. Sequencing templates came from extracted RNA that was reverse transcribed into cDNA. The data were produced by immunoSEQ multiplex PCR, yet TCRdb's version contains in-frame clones alone and is incomplete. The repertoire holds a few hundred thousand clones, with about three fifths as singletons. The sample was CD4+ T cells sorted from blood, taken at week 4, from a patient treated with tofacitinib. These receptors all stem from a human donor with alopecia areata.

This clone was observed a few times. The chain joins TRBV6-5 to TRBJ2-4; 8 bases match TRBD1. The CDR3 spans 14 residues. Germline V gene sequence: CDR1 MNHEY, CDR2 SVGAGI. The J segment lost 4 bases and the V segment lost 5 bases, leaving 4 bases of the junction unmatched. The CDR3 nucleotides are TGTGCCAGCAGTCTCCGGGACAGGAAAAACATTCAGTACTTC. Protein product: CASSLRDRKNIQYF.

The genes are TRBV29-1 and TRBJ2-1; tentative D call: TRBD1 (5 bases). Trimming removed 6 bases from V and 4 bases from J, with 10 bases in between. The CDR3 is 12 amino acids. The germline gives CDR1 SQVTM, CDR2 ANQGSEA. The CDR3 sequence is CSVGTGYNEQFF. Written as DNA, the CDR3 is TGCAGCGTCGGTACAGGTTACAATGAGCAGTTCTTC.

CDR3 amino acids: CSVTSTASGANVLTF. The CDR3 DNA is TGCAGCGTAACATCGACAGCCTCTGGGGCCAACGTCCTGACTTTC. The chain joins TRBV29-1 to TRBJ2-6, with D possibly matching TRBD1 (5 bases). V dropped 6 bases and J dropped 0 bases, with 12 bases sitting between them. This CDR3 spans 15 amino acids. The germline gives CDR1 SQVTM, CDR2 ANQGSEA.

The chain couples TRBV11-2 to TRBJ1-6; D remains unclear. There are 14 residues in the CDR3. Germline loops: CDR1 SGHAT, CDR2 FQNNGV. V lost 3 bases and J 8 bases, leaving 11 bases between the germline ends. This chain's CDR3 is CASSLSQTYSPLHF. For the CDR3, the DNA is TGTGCCAGCAGCTTGTCCCAGACCTATTCACCCCTCCACTTT.

V usage is TRBV25-1 and J usage is TRBJ1-6, with D maybe TRBD1 (5 bases). CDR1 and CDR2 (germline): MGHDK, SYGVNS. V was pared by 6 bases and J by 5 bases, with 17 bases between. The CDR3 sequence is 16 residues long. Written as DNA, the CDR3 is TGTGCCAGCAGCCTGCCGGGGGGATCTCATAATTCACCCCTCCACTTT. Translation gives CASSLPGGSHNSPLHF.